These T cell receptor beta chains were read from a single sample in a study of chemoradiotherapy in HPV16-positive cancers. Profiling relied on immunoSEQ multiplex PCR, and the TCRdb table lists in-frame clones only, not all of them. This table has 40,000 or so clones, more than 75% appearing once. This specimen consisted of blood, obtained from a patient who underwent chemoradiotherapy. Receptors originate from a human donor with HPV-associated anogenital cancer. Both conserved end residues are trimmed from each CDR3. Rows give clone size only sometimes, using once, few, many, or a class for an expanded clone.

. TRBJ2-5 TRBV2 ASSPIGSLGETQY
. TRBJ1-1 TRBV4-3 ASSQAWAENTEAF
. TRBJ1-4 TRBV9 ASSSEARGRGEKLF
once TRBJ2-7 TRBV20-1 SARGAGEQY
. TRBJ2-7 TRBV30 AWSGFWGQGAIRQY
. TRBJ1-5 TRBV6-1 ASSEATGGYSNQPQH
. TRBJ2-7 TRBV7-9 ASSLEPELTVYEQY
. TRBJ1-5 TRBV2 ASSEANKPWEPQH
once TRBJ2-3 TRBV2 ASRVGNRLGDTQY
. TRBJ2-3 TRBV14 ASSSRGGFKDTQY
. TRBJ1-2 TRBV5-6 ASRQTDRGHGYT
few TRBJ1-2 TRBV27 ASSLKGRAYT
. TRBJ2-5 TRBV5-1 ASSLGGTSAGETQY
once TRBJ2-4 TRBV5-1 ASSFEGTGVQNIQY
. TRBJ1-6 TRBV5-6 ASSLAPVLSDHSPLH
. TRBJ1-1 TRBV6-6 ASSYSDPPKGEAF
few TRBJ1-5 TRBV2 ASSVWVEQAQH
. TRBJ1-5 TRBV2 ASRTGTGGTGNQPQH
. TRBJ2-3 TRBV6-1 ASSEGGTDTQY
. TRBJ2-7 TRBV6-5 ASLAGGKSYEQY
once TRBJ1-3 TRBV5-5 ASNQRDRAGNTIY
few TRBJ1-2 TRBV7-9 ASSAEGGIDYT
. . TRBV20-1 SSDTAGPLH
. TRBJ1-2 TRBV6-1 ASSEVPRGENYGYT
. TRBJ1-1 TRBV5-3 ARVGQGATEAF
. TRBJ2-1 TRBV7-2 ASRRGSGNNEQF
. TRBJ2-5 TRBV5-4 ASSLVGLAGETQY
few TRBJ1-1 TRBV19 ASSPQGLGTEAF
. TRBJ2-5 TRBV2 ASSEQGGGETQY
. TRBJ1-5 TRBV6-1 ASTDGSYQPQH
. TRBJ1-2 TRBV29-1 SVESLGLNYGYT
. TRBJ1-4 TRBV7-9 ASSSRTGENEKLF
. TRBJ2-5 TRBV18 ASSPPPTGVETQY
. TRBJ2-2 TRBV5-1 ASSLASTGELF
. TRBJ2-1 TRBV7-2 ASKRPTDYNEQF
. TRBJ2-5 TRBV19 ASSIIHGETQY
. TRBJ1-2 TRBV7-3 ASSSPASLGYT
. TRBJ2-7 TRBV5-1 ASSFSGSNYEQY
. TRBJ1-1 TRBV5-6 ASSTGLKNTEAF
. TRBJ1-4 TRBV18 ASSPPGRGEEKLF
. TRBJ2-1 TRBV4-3 ASSQVYSNEQF
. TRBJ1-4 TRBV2 ASRYGRATNEKLF
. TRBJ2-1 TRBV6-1 ASTQTYYNEQF
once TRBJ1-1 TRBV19 ASHHEGTPNTEAF
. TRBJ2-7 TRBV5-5 ASSSGQAISYEQY
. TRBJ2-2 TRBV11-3 ASSSTGATTGELF
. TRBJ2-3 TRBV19 ASNKRGVDTQY
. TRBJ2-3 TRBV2 ASSESGGSTDTQY
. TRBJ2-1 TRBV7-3 ASSQRTGERNEQF
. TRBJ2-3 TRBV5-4 ASSWRASGTDTQY
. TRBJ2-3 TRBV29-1 SAQGGLGDTQY
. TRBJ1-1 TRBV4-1 ASSQAVTGNTEAF